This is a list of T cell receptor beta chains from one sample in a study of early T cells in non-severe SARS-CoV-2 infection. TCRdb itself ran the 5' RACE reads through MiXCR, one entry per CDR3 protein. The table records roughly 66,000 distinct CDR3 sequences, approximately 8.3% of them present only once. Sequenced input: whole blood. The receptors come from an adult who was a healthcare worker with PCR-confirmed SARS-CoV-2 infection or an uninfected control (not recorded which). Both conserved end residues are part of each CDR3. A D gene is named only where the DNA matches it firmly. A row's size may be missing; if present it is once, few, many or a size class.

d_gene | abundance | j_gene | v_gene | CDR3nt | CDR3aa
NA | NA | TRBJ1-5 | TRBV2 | TGTGCCAGCAGTATCTACAATACCAGAGAGCCCCAGCATTTT | CASSIYNTREPQHF
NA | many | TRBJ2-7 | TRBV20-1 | TGCAGTGCTAGAGGCATATCCTACGAGCAGTACTTC | CSARGISYEQYF
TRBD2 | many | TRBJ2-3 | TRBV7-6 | TGTGCCAGCAGCTTACTAGCGGGAGGTGAGGCGACAGATACGCAGTATTTT | CASSLLAGGEATDTQYF
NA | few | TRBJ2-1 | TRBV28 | TGTGCCAGCAGTTTATTAATCTGGGATGAGCAGTTCTTC | CASSLLIWDEQFF
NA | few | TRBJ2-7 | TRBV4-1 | TGCGCCAGCAGCCGGGGGACTTCCGCCTACGAGCAGTACTTC | CASSRGTSAYEQYF
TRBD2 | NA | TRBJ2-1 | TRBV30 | TGTGCCTATACGGGACTAGCGTCCAATGAGCAGTTCTTC | CAYTGLASNEQFF
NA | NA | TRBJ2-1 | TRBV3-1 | TGTGCCAGCAGCCATCTCGGGGATGAGCAGTTCTTC | CASSHLGDEQFF
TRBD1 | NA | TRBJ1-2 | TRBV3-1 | TGTGCCAGCAGCGGGACAGGAACGGCCTATGGCTACACCTTC | CASSGTGTAYGYTF
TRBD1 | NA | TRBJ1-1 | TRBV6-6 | TGTGCCAGCAGTGACAGGGGGCTAAACACTGAAGCTTTCTTT | CASSDRGLNTEAFF
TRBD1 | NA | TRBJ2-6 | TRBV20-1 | TGCAGTGCTAGCACAGGGGGCTCTGGGGCCAACGTCCTGACTTTC | CSASTGGSGANVLTF
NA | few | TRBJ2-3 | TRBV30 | TGTGCCTGGAGTCGGTGGGGGAGCCCCGGAGATACGCAGTATTTT | CAWSRWGSPGDTQYF
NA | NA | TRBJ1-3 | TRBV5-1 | TGCGCCAGCAGCTTGGACGGTACCTCTGGAAACACCATATATTTT | CASSLDGTSGNTIYF
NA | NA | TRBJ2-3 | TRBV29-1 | TGCAGCACACTCAGCTCCGCAGATACGCAGTATTTT | CSTLSSADTQYF
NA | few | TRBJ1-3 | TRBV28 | TGTGCCAGCAGCCAGAGCTCTGGAAACACCATATATTTT | CASSQSSGNTIYF
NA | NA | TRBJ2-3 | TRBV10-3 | TGTGCCTCCGGGAAAGGGCCTAGCACAGATACGCAGTATTTT | CASGKGPSTDTQYF
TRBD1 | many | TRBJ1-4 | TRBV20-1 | TGCAGTGCTACTGGAACCGGGACAGGACCTGAAAAACTGTTTTTT | CSATGTGTGPEKLFF
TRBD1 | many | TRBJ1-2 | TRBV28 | TGTGCCAGCAGAAAAGGGGTAGGGGGCCATGGCTACACCTTC | CASRKGVGGHGYTF
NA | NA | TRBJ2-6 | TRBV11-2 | TGTGCCAGCAGCTTAGAGCGAGCTGGGGCCAACGTCCTGACTTTC | CASSLERAGANVLTF
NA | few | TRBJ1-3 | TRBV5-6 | TGTGCCAGCAGCTTCTCGGGAACTGGAAACACCATATATTTT | CASSFSGTGNTIYF
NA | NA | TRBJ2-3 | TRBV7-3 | TGTGCCAGCAGCTTAACGGGGCCAGATACGCAGTATTTT | CASSLTGPDTQYF
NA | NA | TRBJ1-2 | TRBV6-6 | TGTGCCAGCACCCCAGGGTATGGCTACACCTTC | CASTPGYGYTF
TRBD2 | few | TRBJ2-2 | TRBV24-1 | TGTGCCGTCGGGACTAGAGTGAACACCGGGGAGCTGTTTTTT | CAVGTRVNTGELFF